Listed here is a single T cell receptor beta chain. No antigen is known for it. The sample is drawn from a study of CD4 T cells in relation to SARS-CoV-2 and coronaviruses. Study outcomes and limitations: Samples before the pandemic and after infection were not matched within any donor.

V trimming: 5 bases; J trimming: 2 bases; junction bases outside the gene matches: 6. The length of the CDR3 is 16 residues. Germline assignment: CDR1 MDHEN and CDR2 SYDVKM. Assay: immunoSEQ multiplex PCR; the TCRdb copy retains only in-frame clones and omits some. Among 41,000 or so clones listed, approximately 77% were seen once. The specimen was naive CD4+ T cells from PBMCs, cultured in vitro. The subset here: naive CD4+ T cells isolated by negative enrichment. V usage is TRBV28 and J usage is TRBJ2-6; 7 bases agree with TRBD1. The receptor was derived from an adult with COVID-19. CDR3 amino acids: CASSVIDRAGANVLTF. CDR3 DNA: TGTGCCAGCAGTGTCATCGACAGGGCTGGGGCCAACGTCCTGACTTTC.